The 6 T cell receptor beta chains in this list originate from one sample, sequenced in a study of blood T cell repertoires in COVID-19. The method was immunoSEQ multiplex PCR; TCRdb's version includes in-frame clones alone and lacks a portion of them. Of around 300,000 clones listed, roughly 90% were seen once; the top ten hold around 2.9%. Sequenced material: PBMCs or T cells enriched from blood (not recorded which). The source of these receptors is a woman aged 50 to 60 who had recovered from COVID-19.

The chain joins TRBV6-4 to TRBJ2-3; tentatively, D is TRBD1 (6 bases). Germline-derived CDR1 and CDR2 are MRHNA and SNTAGT. Trimming took 3 bases from V and 0 from J, leaving 22 bases between them. This CDR3 region has 19 residues. The CDR3 DNA reads as TGTGCCAGCAGTGAGTTTTCGGGACAAACCTTTGCTAGCACAGATACGCAGTATTTT. It specifies CASSEFSGQTFASTDTQYF.

This chain connects TRBV2 to TRBJ1-1; D not certain. CDR3 length: 13 residues. Germline V gene sequence: CDR1 SNHLY, CDR2 FYNNEI. Trimming left V 6 bases short and J 1 base short, with 9 bases between. The CDR3: CASRTGRNTEAFF. In DNA, the CDR3 is TGTGCCAGCAGAACCGGGAGGAACACTGAAGCTTTCTTT.

V is TRBV7-8 and J is TRBJ2-3; tentatively, D is TRBD1 (6 bases). The CDR3 length is 14 residues. Trimming left V 5 bases short and J 0 bases short, with 9 bases between. CDR1 and CDR2 from the germline V gene are SGHVS and FQNEAQ. Here the CDR3 DNA reads TGTGCCAGCAGCCCAGGGGAGAGCACAGATACGCAGTATTTT. This codes for CASSPGESTDTQYF.

V gene TRBV3-1 (or the pseudogene TRBV3-2) combines with J gene TRBJ2-1; the D gene is possibly TRBD2 (5 bases). Germline lookup yields CDR1 LGHDT and CDR2 YNNKEL (reference sequence). The CDR3 runs to 15 residues. V was clipped by 1 base and J by 6 bases, with 13 bases between them. In DNA form, the CDR3 reads TGTGCCAGCAGCCAAGTCCGAGCGGCCCTCAATGAGCAGTTCTTC. It specifies CASSQVRAALNEQFF.

This clone has only one observation. The gene calls are TRBV5-1 and TRBJ1-1; unclear D gene. Trimming removed 5 bases at V and 0 bases at J, with 14 bases between. Germline lookup yields CDR1 SGHRS and CDR2 YFSETQ. The CDR3 is 15 amino acids. The CDR3 region has the DNA TGCGCCAGCAGGGCCGTAATATCCATGAACACTGAAGCTTTCTTT. Amino acid sequence: CASRAVISMNTEAFF.

The chain carries TRBV25-1 and TRBJ2-1; TRBD2 is a possible D gene (6 bases). Germline V gene data show CDR1 as MGHDK and CDR2 as SYGVNS. The length of the CDR3 is 15 residues. V was cut by 8 bases and J by 3 bases, with 17 bases left in between. For the CDR3, the DNA is TGTGCCAGCCAGAGACTAGTTGGAGGCTACAATGAGCAGTTCTTC. Protein product: CASQRLVGGYNEQFF.